This T cell receptor beta chain was recorded in a study of blood T cell repertoires in COVID-19. Study details: The analysed material was cDNA or gDNA that came from T cells, B-cell-depleted T cells, or PBMCs.

Original handling: From reference gene primer amplification, estimates of nucleated cell counts were derived. The data were produced by immunoSEQ multiplex PCR, yet TCRdb's version contains in-frame clones alone and is incomplete. From that table come the V and J calls and clone size; the DNA was used to work out D and trimming. Here the sample spans approximately 300,000 clones, approximately 88% being singletons. The receptor was derived from a man aged 18 to 30 who had recovered from COVID-19. Sequencing was done on a sample of peripheral blood.

The CDR3 spells CASSPTGGSETQYF. In DNA, the CDR3 is TGTGCCAGCAGTCCGACAGGGGGCAGTGAGACCCAGTACTTC. The chain uses TRBV2 and TRBJ2-5; 10 positions agree with TRBD1. Germline lookup yields CDR1 SNHLY and CDR2 FYNNEI. V gave up 5 bases and J gave up 5 bases; unmatched junction bases: 5. The CDR3 is 14 amino acids.